The 7 T cell receptor beta chains reported below all come from one sample, sequenced in a study of cytomegalovirus exposure and HLA in healthy donors. Primers for the PCR totalled 60 Vbeta and 13 Jbeta. Generated by immunoSEQ multiplex PCR, the TCRdb table keeps only in-frame clones and is missing some. The sample yields about 54,000 clones, 82% seen once. Sequencing used PBMCs. These receptors were taken from a woman under 30 in good health and CMV-seronegative.

This chain uses TRBV5-1 with TRBJ2-4, with 8 bases aligning to TRBD2. CDR3 length: 16 residues. In germline, CDR1 is SGHRS, CDR2 YFSETQ. V was pared by 0 bases and J by 12 bases, with 14 bases of the junction left unmatched. DNA for the CDR3: TGCGCCAGCAGCTTGGAGACTAGCGCCCAGGGGAGCAGTCAGTACTTC. Translating it yields CASSLETSAQGSSQYF.

This clone appeared once. The rearrangement uses TRBV27 and TRBJ1-5, with a possible D match to TRBD1 (5 bases). Germline V gene lookup returns CDR1 MNHEY and CDR2 SMNVEV (reference sequence). Trimming removed 1 base at V and 2 bases at J, with 12 bases between. The CDR3 consists of 16 residues. The CDR3 DNA sequence: TGTGCCAGCAGTTTATGGGGCGCAAGGCGCAATCAGCCCCAGCATTTT. Encoded protein: CASSLWGARRNQPQHF.

This chain links TRBV30 with TRBJ1-1, with 7 bases fitting TRBD1. V gave up 5 bases and J gave up 3 bases; unmatched junction bases: 3. CDR1 is GTSNPN, CDR2 SVGIG, per germline (reference sequence). This CDR3 has 12 amino acids. CDR3 bases: TGTGCCTGGGGGGGACAGCACACTGAAGCTTTCTTT. Translated, it gives CAWGGQHTEAFF.

V and J are TRBV4-1 and TRBJ2-5, with 9 bases that match TRBD2. Unmatched junction bases numbered 5, after V lost 4 bases and J lost 5 bases. Germline loops: CDR1 MGHRA, CDR2 YSYEKL. The CDR3 loop spans 14 amino acids. The CDR3 DNA reads TGCGCCAGCAGCCTGGGACTAGCAGAGGAGACCCAGTACTTC. Protein: CASSLGLAEETQYF.

About this clone itself: The sample has other DNA sequences that encode this CDR3 too. This rearrangement joins TRBV28 to TRBJ1-2; D is uncertain. V was pared by 3 bases and J by 4 bases, with 6 bases between. This CDR3 is built from 12 residues. CDR1 is MDHEN and CDR2 is SYDVKM in the germline V gene. The CDR3 nucleotides are TGTGCCAGCAGTTTGCGTGGCTATGGCTACACCTTC. It codes for CASSLRGYGYTF.

The chain carries TRBV6-1 and TRBJ2-7; tentatively, D is TRBD2 (7 bases). The CDR3 loop spans 14 amino acids. The V end lost 5 bases, the J end lost 1 base, and 12 bases lay between the germline ends. The germline V gene encodes CDR1 MNHNS and CDR2 SASEGT. The CDR3 protein is CASSTRGGSYEQYF. CDR3 sequence (DNA): TGTGCCAGCAGTACCAGGGGAGGGTCCTACGAGCAGTACTTC.

The rearrangement uses TRBV5-4 and TRBJ1-6, with TRBD1 matching over 9 bases. This CDR3 is 17 amino acids long. J lost 7 bases, V lost 9 bases, and 17 bases had no gene match. The germline V gene encodes CDR1 SGHNT and CDR2 YYREEE (reference sequence). CDR3 loop: CATLRSGTGLWNSPLHF. Here the CDR3 DNA reads TGTGCCACTCTACGATCCGGGACAGGGTTGTGGAATTCACCCCTCCACTTT. Full variable domain (remainder filled in from reference TRBV5-4 and TRBJ1-6): ETGVTQSPTHLIKTRGQQVTLRCSSQSGHNTVSWYQQALGQGPQFIFQYYREEENGRGNFPPRFSGLQFPNYSSELNVNALELDDSALYLCATLRSGTGLWNSPLHFGNGTRLTVT.